The 10 T cell receptor beta chains below all came from one sample that was sequenced in a study of cytomegalovirus exposure and HLA in healthy donors (dated by TCRdb to 2017 to 2019). Receptor amplification or capture employed the immunoSEQ multiplex PCR assay. The multiplex PCR relied on a mix of 60 forward primers for TCR Vbeta segments and 13 reverse primers for TCR Jbeta segments. TCRdb retrieved this table from immuneACCESS and kept in-frame rearrangements only. Not all clones are present; in checked studies, unresolved V genes account for under half, and no reason is known for the remainder. In all, the sample holds roughly 150,000 clones, and approximately 80% of those were seen once. Roughly 1.5% of the sample comes from the top ten. Sequencing used PBMCs. The receptors shown here come from a woman in her late teens or twenties in good health and CMV-seronegative.

The chain is built from TRBV4-1 and TRBJ2-7; tentatively, D is TRBD2 (5 bases). CDR3 length: 13 amino acids. V shed 8 bases and J shed 3 bases, with 14 bases lying between them. The germline CDR1 and CDR2 sequences are MGHRA and YSYEKL. CDR3 bases: TGCGCCAGCGGAAGGACTGCGTACTACGAGCAGTACTTC. The encoded protein is CASGRTAYYEQYF.

J is TRBJ1-1 and V is TRBV19, with 9 bases lining up with TRBD1. This CDR3 contains 17 residues. CDR1 LNHDA and CDR2 SQIVND come from the germline V gene (reference sequence). The junction had 11 bases not matched to a gene; V was cut back by 5 bases and J by 1 base. For the CDR3, the DNA is TGTGCCAGTAGTGCCCCGGGACAGGGTATTAGGAACACTGAAGCTTTCTTT. Its translation: CASSAPGQGIRNTEAFF.

Of note for this clone: Sequence at one end of the junction differs from germline and may be a read error. The chain joins TRBV2 to TRBJ2-6, with D tentatively TRBD1 (5 bases). CDR1 and CDR2 (germline): SNHLY, FYNNEI. The CDR3 length is 15 residues. CDR3 sequence (DNA): TGTGCCAGCAGTGAAGGAGTCTATGGGGCCAACGGCCTGACTTTC. This codes for CASSEGVYGANGLTF.

In the case of this clone: The sample carries other DNA sequences with the same CDR3. The V and J genes are TRBV4-1 and TRBJ1-5; no definite D call. The CDR3 loop spans 14 amino acids. CDR1 MGHRA and CDR2 YSYEKL come from the germline V gene. V was trimmed by 6 bases and J by 5 bases, leaving 14 bases between them. The CDR3 DNA is TGCGCCAGCAGTCCGAGTGGAGGGTATCAGCCCCAGCATTTT. The encoded protein is CASSPSGGYQPQHF.

This clone was observed a few times. The V gene is TRBV19, the J gene TRBJ2-6; tentatively, D is TRBD2 (5 bases). CDR3 length: 15 residues. The V end was cut by 2 bases, the J end by 1 base, with 6 bases between. Germline CDR1 and CDR2: LNHDA and SQIVND (reference sequence). The CDR3 DNA follows: TGTGCCAGTAGTATACGGGGTTCTGGGGCCAACGTCCTGACTTTC. Translation: CASSIRGSGANVLTF.

V gene TRBV6-1 combines with J gene TRBJ2-7; D possibly corresponds to TRBD1 (5 bases). Per the germline V gene, CDR1 is MNHNS and CDR2 is SASEGT. This CDR3 comprises 13 residues. Trimming shortened V by 5 bases and J by 2 bases, and 10 bases separated the two germline ends. The CDR3 spells CASSRQGPYEQYF. The CDR3 DNA sequence: TGTGCCAGCAGTAGGCAGGGCCCCTACGAGCAGTACTTC.

The V and J genes are TRBV2 and TRBJ1-5; D is unclear. Germline V gene lookup returns CDR1 SNHLY and CDR2 FYNNEI. The CDR3 has 14 residues. Trimming stripped 3 bases from V and 12 bases from J, with 18 bases between. CDR3 amino acids: CASSEYSGSSRQHF. In DNA, the CDR3 is TGTGCCAGCAGTGAGTACTCCGGGTCCAGCCGCCAGCATTTT.

The chain joins TRBV7-9 to TRBJ2-5; D perhaps matches TRBD1 (6 bases). From germline, CDR1 is SEHNR and CDR2 FQNEAQ (reference sequence). V lost 3 bases and J lost 3, with 8 bases in between. The CDR3 sequence is 13 residues long. The CDR3 DNA sequence: TGTGCCAGCAGCTTCGGACAGAAAGAGACCCAGTACTTC. It is translated as CASSFGQKETQYF.

This clone was seen only once. V usage is TRBV10-3 and J usage is TRBJ2-1; 7 bases are a match to TRBD2. V lost 7 bases and J lost 9; bases outside the gene matches: 12. Germline V gene data show CDR1 as ENHRY and CDR2 as SYGVKD. This CDR3 is built from 14 residues. This CDR3 is CAIKGLADSGEQFF. The CDR3 bases are TGTGCCATCAAGGGGCTAGCGGATTCAGGTGAGCAGTTCTTC.

V is TRBV2 and J is TRBJ1-1; D might be TRBD1 (5 bases). The CDR3 spans 13 residues. The germline V gene encodes CDR1 SNHLY and CDR2 FYNNEI. The germline V and J ends were trimmed by 3 bases and 1 base, with 6 bases remaining between them. CDR3 loop: CASSETENTEAFF. The CDR3 DNA reads TGTGCCAGCAGTGAGACAGAGAACACTGAAGCTTTCTTT.